This T cell receptor beta chain originates from a study of blood T cell repertoires in COVID-19. Study-level background: T cells, B-cell-depleted T cells, or PBMCs provided the cDNA or gDNA that served as material.

The CDR3 totals 13 residues. V was clipped by 8 bases and J by 2 bases; unmatched bases: 2. From germline, CDR1 is SGHTA and CDR2 FQGNSA. In the authors' methods: Reference gene primer amplification gave nucleated cell count estimates. The data were produced by immunoSEQ multiplex PCR, yet TCRdb's version contains in-frame clones alone and is incomplete. That table is the source of V, J and clone size, and D and trimming were worked out from the DNA. The sample consists of about 110,000 clones, around 90% of them appearing once. This receptor was obtained from a human donor in a cohort sampled during active COVID-19. Material: peripheral blood. The chain employs TRBV7-2 and TRBJ2-1; the match to TRBD2 covers 8 bases. The CDR3 DNA reads as TGTGCCAGCGGACTAGCAACCTACAATGAGCAGTTCTTC. Translated, it gives CASGLATYNEQFF.